A single TCR beta chain is shown here with its context. Its antigen is unknown. Unique molecular identifiers featured in how the TCRbeta library was prepared. TCRdb reprocessed the PCR reads with MiXCR, giving one entry per CDR3 protein. The profile shows about 830,000 distinct CDR3 sequences, around 15% of them singletons. CDR1 is SGHTA, CDR2 FQGTGA, per germline. This CDR3 has 15 amino acids. The V gene lost 5 bases and the J gene lost 7 bases, with 21 bases spanning the gap. The data stem from a study of T-cell reconstitution after alpha-beta-depleted transplantation in children. Notes on the study in general: As was reported, about two months after transplant, alpha-beta T cells came from several hundred expanded graft clones.

Sequenced here: PBMCs, mostly from graft donor cells, sampled 360 days after TCRalphabeta/CD19-depleted stem cell transplant. This chain connects TRBV7-3 to TRBJ2-7, with TRBD2 as a possible D gene (5 bases). This TCR derives from a male patient younger than 18 who had a stem cell transplant for acute lymphoblastic leukemia, so the T cells may come from the graft donor. CDR3 in DNA: TGTGCCAGCAGCCCCGTAGCTCGGGGAGTTCGAGAGCAGTACTTC. Protein sequence: CASSPVARGVREQYF. The whole variable domain, filled in from reference TRBV7-3 and TRBJ2-7, reads GAGVSQTPSNKVTEKGKYVELRCDPISGHTALYWYRQSLGQGPEFLIYFQGTGAADDSGLPNDRFFAVRPEGSVSTLKIQRTERGDSAVYLCASSPVARGVREQYFGPGTRLTVT.